This T cell receptor (beta chain) was identified during a study of blood T cell repertoires in COVID-19. Study-wide context: Donors in the United States, Italy and Spain gave samples during acute or convalescent COVID-19. The cDNA or gDNA used as material had been derived from T cells, B-cell-depleted T cells, or PBMCs.

Data came from immunoSEQ multiplex PCR; TCRdb stores just in-frame clones and leaves some out. This table has tens of thousands of clones, 82% appearing once. The CDR3 contains 14 residues. Germline loops: CDR1 ENHRY, CDR2 SYGVKD. Trimming removed 1 base from V and 5 bases from J, with 11 bases in between. The source is a woman older than 75 with acute or convalescent COVID-19. The V call is TRBV10-3, the J call TRBJ1-1, with D tentatively TRBD1 (5 bases). The material sequenced was peripheral blood. CDR3 in DNA: TGTGCCATCAGTGAGTGGGGGGGGTCAACTGAAGCTTTCTTT. Encoded protein: CAISEWGGSTEAFF.